This T cell receptor beta chain was obtained from a study of blood T cell repertoires in COVID-19. Study-level information: In each case, the material was cDNA or gDNA derived from T cells, B-cell-depleted T cells, or PBMCs.

This CDR3 spans 11 amino acids. The germline CDR1 and CDR2 sequences are LGHDT and YNNKEL (reference sequence). Trimming left V 6 bases short and J 4 bases short, with 6 bases between. Comment on this clone: Other DNA sequences of this sample code for an identical CDR3.

Assay used: immunoSEQ multiplex PCR; TCRdb lists only in-frame clones, some missing. The table includes roughly 200,000 clones, around 90% detected once. V is TRBV3-1 (or the pseudogene TRBV3-2) and J is TRBJ1-1; D possibly corresponds to TRBD1 (5 bases). Material for sequencing was PBMCs or T cells enriched from blood (not recorded which). This TCR came from a woman between 25 and 40 years old who had recovered from COVID-19. Here the CDR3 reads CASRGGTEAFF. CDR3 in DNA: TGTGCCAGCAGGGGGGGCACTGAAGCTTTCTTT.